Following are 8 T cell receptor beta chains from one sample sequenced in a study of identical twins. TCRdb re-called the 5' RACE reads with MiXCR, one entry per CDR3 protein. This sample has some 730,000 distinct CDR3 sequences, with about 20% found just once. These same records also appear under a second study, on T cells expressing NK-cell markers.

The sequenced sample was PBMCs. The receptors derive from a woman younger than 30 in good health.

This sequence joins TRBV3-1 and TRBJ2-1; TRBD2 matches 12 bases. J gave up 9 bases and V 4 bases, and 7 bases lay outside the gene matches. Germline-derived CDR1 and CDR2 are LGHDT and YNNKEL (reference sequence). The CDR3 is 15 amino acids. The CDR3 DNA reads TGTGCCAGCAGCCTGCCTAGCGGGGGGGCCCGTGAGCAGTTCTTC. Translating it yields CASSLPSGGAREQFF.

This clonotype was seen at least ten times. CDR3 DNA: TGCAGCGCCCGGACTAGCGGGGGCCGTTTCAATGAGCAGTTCTTC. It is translated as CSARTSGGRFNEQFF. The V and J genes are TRBV29-1 and TRBJ2-1; 13 positions match TRBD2. Germline loops: CDR1 SQVTM, CDR2 ANQGSEA. Trimming at V came to 7 bases and at J to 6 bases, leaving 9 bases not matched to a gene. CDR3 size: 15 residues.

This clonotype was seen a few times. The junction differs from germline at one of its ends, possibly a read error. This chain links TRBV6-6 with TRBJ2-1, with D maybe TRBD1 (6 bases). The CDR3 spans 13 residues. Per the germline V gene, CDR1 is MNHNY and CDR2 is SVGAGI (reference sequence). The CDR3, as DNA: TGTGCCAGCAGTGGACCCCCGGGACATATAATAGTCTTC. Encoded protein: CASSGPPGHIIVF.

DNA for the CDR3: TGCAGTGCACAAATCCGGGACTTAGTCTACGAGCAGTACTTC. This translates into CSAQIRDLVYEQYF. V and J are TRBV20-1 and TRBJ2-7; D might be TRBD2 (6 bases). The CDR3 is made up of 14 amino acids. Germline V gives CDR1 DFQATT, CDR2 SNEGSKA (reference sequence). The ends were cut back, 6 bases at V and 3 bases at J, with 18 bases in the middle.

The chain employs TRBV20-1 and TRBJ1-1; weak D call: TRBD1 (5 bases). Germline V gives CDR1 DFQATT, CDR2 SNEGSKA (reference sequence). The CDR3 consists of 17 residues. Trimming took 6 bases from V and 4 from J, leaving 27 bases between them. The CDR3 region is CSATSGTGGWSGTEAFF. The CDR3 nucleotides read TGCAGTGCCACTTCCGGGACGGGTGGGTGGAGCGGCACTGAAGCTTTCTTT.

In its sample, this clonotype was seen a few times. The DNA for the CDR3 is TGTGCCAGCAGCTGGGCCAGACTAGCGGGGCTGAGAGATACGCAGTATTTT. It yields the protein CASSWARLAGLRDTQYF. This sequence joins TRBV11-2 and TRBJ2-3, with 11 bases aligning to TRBD2. The junction had 11 bases not matched to a gene; V was cut back by 4 bases and J by 5 bases. Germline CDR1 SGHAT, CDR2 FQNNGV. This CDR3 is built from 17 residues.

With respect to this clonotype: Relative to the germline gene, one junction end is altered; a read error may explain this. The DNA for the CDR3 is TGTGCCAGCACCTTATGGCGGGAGGGGTACAATGAGCAGTTCTTC. This encodes CASTLWREGYNEQFF. The rearrangement uses TRBV7-2 and TRBJ2-1; 9 nucleotides align to TRBD2. Germline CDR1 SGHTA, CDR2 FQGNSA. The CDR3 is 15 residues long.

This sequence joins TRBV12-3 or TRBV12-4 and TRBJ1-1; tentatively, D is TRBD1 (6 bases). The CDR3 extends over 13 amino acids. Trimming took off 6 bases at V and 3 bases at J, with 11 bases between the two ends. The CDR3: CASSRRQDTEAFF. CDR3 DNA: TGTGCCAGCAGCAGGCGACAGGACACTGAAGCTTTCTTT.